The 6 T cell receptor beta chains presented below share a single source sample, sequenced in a study of molecular identifiers for immune sequencing clone quantification. TCRdb fed the PCR reads into MiXCR, producing one record per CDR3 protein. Among more than 550,000 distinct CDR3 sequences, roughly 25% were seen once, and the ten largest hold 0.7% to 0.95%. Source material: naive CD8+ T cells from blood, with Jurkat cell RNA spiked in. Subset given: FACS-sorted CD8+CD4-CCR7+CD45RA+ naive T cells. These TCRs come from a human donor in good health. Some libraries in this study had Jurkat cell RNA spiked in.

This clonotype was counted only a few times. This clone may be a read error of a much larger clone one base away. This chain uses TRBV28 with TRBJ2-6; a weak D match, TRBD1 (6 bases). V lost 1 base to trimming and J lost 3 bases, with 10 bases between them. The germline V gene encodes CDR1 MDHEN and CDR2 SYDVKM. The CDR3 consists of 16 residues. The CDR3 region has the DNA TGTGCCAGCAGTTTATCAGGGGACGATGGGGCCAACGTCCTGACTTTC. Protein product: CASSLSGDDGANVLTF.

The J gene is TRBJ2-7, the V gene TRBV28; no reliable D call. The CDR3 sequence is 13 residues long. V lost 4 bases and J lost 5, with 12 bases in between. CDR1 MDHEN and CDR2 SYDVKM come from the germline V gene. The CDR3 region is CASSSPGIHEQYF. In DNA form, the CDR3 reads TGTGCCAGCAGTTCCCCAGGTATCCACGAGCAGTACTTC.

This clonotype was seen only a few times. The J gene is TRBJ1-4, the V gene TRBV12-3 or TRBV12-4; D is unclear. Trimming shortened V by 7 bases and J by 5 bases, and 14 bases separated the two germline ends. This CDR3 has 14 amino acids. The CDR3 DNA is TGTGCCAGCAAACTCCCGGTGGGAAATGAAAAACTGTTTTTT. Its translation is CASKLPVGNEKLFF.

The count of this clonotype is one. A junction boundary mismatches the germline segment, possibly from a read error. V and J are TRBV28 and TRBJ2-7; no reliable D call. Looked up from germline, CDR1 is MDHEN and CDR2 is SYDVKM. The CDR3 spans 15 residues. CDR3 nucleotide sequence: TGTGCCGGCAGCACCTTCCAGCTCGGCTCCTACGAGCAGTACTTC. It codes for CAGSTFQLGSYEQYF.

The V and J genes are TRBV5-1 and TRBJ2-4, with 7 bases aligning to TRBD1. Germline loops: CDR1 SGHRS, CDR2 YFSETQ. V gave up 0 bases and J gave up 11 bases; unmatched junction bases: 5. There are 13 residues in the CDR3. The CDR3, as DNA: TGCGCCAGCAGCTTGGAGACAGGGAGTTTTCAGTACTTC. Translating gives CASSLETGSFQYF.

This clonotype is a singleton in its sample. A much larger clone differs from this one at a single base, so this may be a read error. J is TRBJ1-1 and V is TRBV6-2 or TRBV6-3; D unresolved. Looked up from germline, CDR1 is MNHEY and CDR2 is SVGEGT. This CDR3 contains 12 residues. The germline V and J ends were trimmed by 8 bases and 5 bases, with 12 bases remaining between them. CDR3 sequence (DNA): TGTGCCAGCGGCGCGGTTGGAACTGAAGCTTTCTTT. Protein sequence: CASGAVGTEAFF.